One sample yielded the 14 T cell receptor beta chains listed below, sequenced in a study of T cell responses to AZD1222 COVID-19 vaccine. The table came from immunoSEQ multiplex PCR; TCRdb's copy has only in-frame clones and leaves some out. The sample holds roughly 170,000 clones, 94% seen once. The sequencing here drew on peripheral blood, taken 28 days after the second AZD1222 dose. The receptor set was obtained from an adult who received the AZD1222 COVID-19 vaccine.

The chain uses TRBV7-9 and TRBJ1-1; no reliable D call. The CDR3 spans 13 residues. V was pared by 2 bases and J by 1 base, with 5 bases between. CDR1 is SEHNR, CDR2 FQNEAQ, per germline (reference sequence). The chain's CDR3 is CASSLTSNTEAFF. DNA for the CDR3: TGTGCCAGCAGCTTAACCTCGAACACTGAAGCTTTCTTT.

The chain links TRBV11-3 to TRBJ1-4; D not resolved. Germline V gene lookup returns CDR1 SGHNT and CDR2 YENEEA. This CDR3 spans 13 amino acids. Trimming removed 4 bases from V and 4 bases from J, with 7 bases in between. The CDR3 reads CASSSRGNEKLFF. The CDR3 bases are TGTGCCAGCAGCTCCCGGGGTAATGAAAAACTGTTTTTT.

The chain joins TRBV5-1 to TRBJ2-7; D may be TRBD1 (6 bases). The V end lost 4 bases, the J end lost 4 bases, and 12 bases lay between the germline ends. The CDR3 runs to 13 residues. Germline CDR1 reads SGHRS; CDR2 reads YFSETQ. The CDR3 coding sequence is TGCGCCAGCAGCCAGTTTCAGGGGTACGAGCAGTACTTC. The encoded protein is CASSQFQGYEQYF.

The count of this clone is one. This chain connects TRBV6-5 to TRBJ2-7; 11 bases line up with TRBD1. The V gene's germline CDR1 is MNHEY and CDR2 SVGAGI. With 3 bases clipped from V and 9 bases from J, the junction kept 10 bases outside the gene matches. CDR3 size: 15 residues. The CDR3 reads CASSYRTGGSFGQYF. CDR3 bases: TGTGCCAGCAGTTATCGGACAGGGGGCAGTTTCGGGCAGTACTTC.

The CDR3 region is CASRPGQTYEQYF. As DNA, the CDR3 is TGTGCCAGCAGACCAGGACAAACCTACGAGCAGTACTTC. This chain uses TRBV12-3 or TRBV12-4 with TRBJ2-7, with D possibly being TRBD1 (5 bases). V lost 6 bases to trimming and J lost 2 bases, with 11 bases between them. CDR3 length: 13 amino acids.

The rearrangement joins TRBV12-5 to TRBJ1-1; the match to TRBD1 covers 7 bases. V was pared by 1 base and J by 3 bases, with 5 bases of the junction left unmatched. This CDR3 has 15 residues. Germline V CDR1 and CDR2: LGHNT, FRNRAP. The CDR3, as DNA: TGTGCTAGTGGTTTGGGACAGGGTAGGGACACTGAAGCTTTCTTT. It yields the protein CASGLGQGRDTEAFF.

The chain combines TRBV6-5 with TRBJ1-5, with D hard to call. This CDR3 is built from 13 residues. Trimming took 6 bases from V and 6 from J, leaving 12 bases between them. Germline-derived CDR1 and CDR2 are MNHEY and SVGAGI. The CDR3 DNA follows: TGTGCCAGCAGCGCGGACTTCCTTCAGCCCCAGCATTTT. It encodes CASSADFLQPQHF.

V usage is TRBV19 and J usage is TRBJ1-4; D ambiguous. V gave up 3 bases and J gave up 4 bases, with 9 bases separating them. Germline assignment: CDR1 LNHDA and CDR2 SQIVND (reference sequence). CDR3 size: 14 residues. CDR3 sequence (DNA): TGTGCCAGTAGTATGAGTCCATATAATGAAAAACTGTTTTTT. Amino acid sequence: CASSMSPYNEKLFF.

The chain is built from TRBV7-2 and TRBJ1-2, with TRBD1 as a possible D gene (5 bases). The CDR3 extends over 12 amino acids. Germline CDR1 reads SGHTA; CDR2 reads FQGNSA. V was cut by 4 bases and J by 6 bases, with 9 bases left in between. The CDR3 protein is CASSSDRHGYTF. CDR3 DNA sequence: TGTGCCAGCAGCTCCGACAGACATGGCTACACCTTC.

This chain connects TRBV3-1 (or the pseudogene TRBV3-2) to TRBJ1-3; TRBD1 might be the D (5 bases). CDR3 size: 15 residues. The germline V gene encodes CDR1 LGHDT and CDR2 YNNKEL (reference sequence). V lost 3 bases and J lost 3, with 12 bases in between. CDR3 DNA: TGTGCCAGCAGCCAGCCCAGGGTGGTTGGAAACACCATATATTTT. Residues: CASSQPRVVGNTIYF.

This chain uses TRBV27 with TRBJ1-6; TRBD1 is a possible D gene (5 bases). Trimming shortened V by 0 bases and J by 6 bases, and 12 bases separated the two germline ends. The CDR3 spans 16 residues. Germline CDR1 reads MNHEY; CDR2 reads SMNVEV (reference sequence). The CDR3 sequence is CASSLSGPGTNSPLHF. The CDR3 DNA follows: TGTGCCAGCAGTTTATCAGGGCCGGGGACTAATTCACCCCTCCACTTT.

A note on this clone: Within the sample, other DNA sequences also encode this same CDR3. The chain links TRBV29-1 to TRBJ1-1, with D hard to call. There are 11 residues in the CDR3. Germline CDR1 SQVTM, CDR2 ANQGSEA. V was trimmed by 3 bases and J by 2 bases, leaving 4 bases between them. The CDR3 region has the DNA TGCAGCGTTGACCGTAACACTGAAGCTTTCTTT. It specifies CSVDRNTEAFF.

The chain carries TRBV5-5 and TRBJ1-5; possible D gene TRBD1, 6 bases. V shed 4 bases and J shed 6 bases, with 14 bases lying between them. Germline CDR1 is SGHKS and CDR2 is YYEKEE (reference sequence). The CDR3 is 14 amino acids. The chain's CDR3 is CASSPGVGGQPQHF. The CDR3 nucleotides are TGTGCCAGCAGCCCAGGGGTCGGCGGTCAGCCCCAGCATTTT. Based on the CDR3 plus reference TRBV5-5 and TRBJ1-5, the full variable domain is DAGVTQSPTHLIKTRGQQVTLRCSPISGHKSVSWYQQVLGQGPQFIFQYYEKEERGRGNFPDRFSARQFPNYSSELNVNALLLGDSALYLCASSPGVGGQPQHFGDGTRLSIL.

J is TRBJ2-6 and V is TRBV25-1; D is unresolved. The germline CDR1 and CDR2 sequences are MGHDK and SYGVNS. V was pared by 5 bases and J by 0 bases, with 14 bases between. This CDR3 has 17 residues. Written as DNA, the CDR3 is TGTGCCAGCAGTAGTTCAATGGCCTCCTCTGGGGCCAACGTCCTGACTTTC. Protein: CASSSSMASSGANVLTF. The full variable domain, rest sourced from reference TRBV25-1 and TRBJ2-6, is EADIYQTPRYLVIGTGKKITLECSQTMGHDKMYWYQQDPGMELHLIHYSYGVNSTEKGDLSSESTVSRIRTEHFPLTLESARPSHTSQYLCASSSSMASSGANVLTFGAGSRLTVL.